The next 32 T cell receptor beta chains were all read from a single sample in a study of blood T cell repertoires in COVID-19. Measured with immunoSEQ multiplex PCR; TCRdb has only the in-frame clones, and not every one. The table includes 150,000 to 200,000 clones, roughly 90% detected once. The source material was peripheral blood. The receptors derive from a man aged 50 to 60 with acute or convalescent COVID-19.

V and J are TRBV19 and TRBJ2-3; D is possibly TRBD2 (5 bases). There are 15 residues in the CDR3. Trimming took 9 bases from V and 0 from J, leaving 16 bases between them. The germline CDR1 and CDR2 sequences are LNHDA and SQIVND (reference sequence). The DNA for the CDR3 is TGTGCCAGCCAGCCCGGAGGCTACAGCACAGATACGCAGTATTTT. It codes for CASQPGGYSTDTQYF.

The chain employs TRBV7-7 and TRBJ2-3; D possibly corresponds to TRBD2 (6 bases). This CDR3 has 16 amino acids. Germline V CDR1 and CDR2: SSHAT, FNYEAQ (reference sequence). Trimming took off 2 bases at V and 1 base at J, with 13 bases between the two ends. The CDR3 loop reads CASSLLHGGGTDTQYF. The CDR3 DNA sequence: TGTGCCAGCAGCTTACTCCACGGCGGGGGCACAGATACGCAGTATTTT.

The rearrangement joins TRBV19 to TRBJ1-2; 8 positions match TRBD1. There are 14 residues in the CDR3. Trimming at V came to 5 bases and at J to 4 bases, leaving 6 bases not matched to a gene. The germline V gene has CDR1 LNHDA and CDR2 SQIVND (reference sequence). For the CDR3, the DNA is TGTGCCAGTAGTCCGACAGGGGAACTCTATGGCTACACCTTC. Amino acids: CASSPTGELYGYTF. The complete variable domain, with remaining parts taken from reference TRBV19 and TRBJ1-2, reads DGGITQSPKYLFRKEGQNVTLSCEQNLNHDAMYWYRQDPGQGLRLIYYSQIVNDFQKGDIAEGYSVSREKKESFPLTVTSAQKNPTAFYLCASSPTGELYGYTFGSGTRLTVV.

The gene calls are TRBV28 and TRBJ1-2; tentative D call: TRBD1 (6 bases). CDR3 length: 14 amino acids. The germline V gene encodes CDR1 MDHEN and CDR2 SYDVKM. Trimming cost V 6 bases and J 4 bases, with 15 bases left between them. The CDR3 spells CASSRTTGSYGYTF. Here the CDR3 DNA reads TGTGCCAGCAGCCGGACGACAGGATCCTATGGCTACACCTTC.

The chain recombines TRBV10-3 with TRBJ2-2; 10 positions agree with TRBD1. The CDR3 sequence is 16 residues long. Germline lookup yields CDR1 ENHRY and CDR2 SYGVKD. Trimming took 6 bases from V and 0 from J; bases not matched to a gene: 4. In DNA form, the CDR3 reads TGTGCCATCAGCCGGACAGGGGGAACGAACACCGGGGAGCTGTTTTTT. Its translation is CAISRTGGTNTGELFF.

CDR3 amino acids: CASSVGSDNEQFF. Written as DNA, the CDR3 is TGTGCCAGCAGCGTAGGTAGCGACAATGAGCAGTTCTTC. This sequence joins TRBV9 and TRBJ2-1; tentative D call: TRBD2 (5 bases). The germline CDR1 and CDR2 sequences are SGDLS and YYNGEE. With 0 bases removed from V and 5 bases from J, the gap between germline ends came to 6 bases. The CDR3 consists of 13 residues.

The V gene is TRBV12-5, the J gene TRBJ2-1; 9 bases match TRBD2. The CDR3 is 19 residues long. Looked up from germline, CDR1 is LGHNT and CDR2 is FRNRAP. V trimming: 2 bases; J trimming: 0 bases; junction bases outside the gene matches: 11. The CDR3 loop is CASGLYLAGTKSSYNEQFF. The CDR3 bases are TGTGCTAGTGGTTTGTATCTAGCGGGAACAAAGAGCTCCTACAATGAGCAGTTCTTC.

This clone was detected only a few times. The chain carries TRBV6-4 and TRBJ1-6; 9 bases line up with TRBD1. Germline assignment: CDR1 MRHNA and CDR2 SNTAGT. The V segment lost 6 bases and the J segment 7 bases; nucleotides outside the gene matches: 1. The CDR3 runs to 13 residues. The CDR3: CASRGQGNSPLHF. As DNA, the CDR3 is TGTGCCAGCAGGGGACAGGGAAATTCACCCCTCCACTTT.

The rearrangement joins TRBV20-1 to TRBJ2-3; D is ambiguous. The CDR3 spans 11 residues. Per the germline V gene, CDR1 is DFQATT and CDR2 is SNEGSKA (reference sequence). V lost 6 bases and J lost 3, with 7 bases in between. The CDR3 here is CSAMTTDTQYF. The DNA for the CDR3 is TGCAGTGCGATGACTACAGATACGCAGTATTTT.

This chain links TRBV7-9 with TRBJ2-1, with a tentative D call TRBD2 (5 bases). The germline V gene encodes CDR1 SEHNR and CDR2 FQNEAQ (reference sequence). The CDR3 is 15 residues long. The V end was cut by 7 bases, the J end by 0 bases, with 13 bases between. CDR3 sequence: CASIPAGSSYNEQFF. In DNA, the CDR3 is TGTGCCAGCATCCCTGCTGGGAGCTCCTACAATGAGCAGTTCTTC.

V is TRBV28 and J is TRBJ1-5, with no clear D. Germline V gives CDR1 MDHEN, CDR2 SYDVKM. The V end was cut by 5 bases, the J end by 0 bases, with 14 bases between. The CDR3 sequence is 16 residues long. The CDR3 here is CASSTPGGYSNQPQHF. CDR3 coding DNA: TGTGCCAGCAGTACTCCCGGCGGCTATAGCAATCAGCCCCAGCATTTT.

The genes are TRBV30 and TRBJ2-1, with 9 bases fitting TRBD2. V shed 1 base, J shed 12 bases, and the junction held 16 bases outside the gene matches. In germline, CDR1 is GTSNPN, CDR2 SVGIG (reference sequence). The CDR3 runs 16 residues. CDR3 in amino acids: CAWSDSAGGPTMGQFF. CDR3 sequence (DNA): TGTGCCTGGAGTGATTCGGCGGGAGGGCCAACAATGGGGCAGTTCTTC.

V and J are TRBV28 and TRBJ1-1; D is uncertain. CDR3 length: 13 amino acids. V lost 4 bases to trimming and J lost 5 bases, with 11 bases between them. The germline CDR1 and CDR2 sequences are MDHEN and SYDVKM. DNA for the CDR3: TGTGCCAGCAGTTACGGGGTTCGTACTGAAGCTTTCTTT. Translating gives CASSYGVRTEAFF. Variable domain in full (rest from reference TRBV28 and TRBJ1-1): DVKVTQSSRYLVKRTGEKVFLECVQDMDHENMFWYRQDPGLGLRLIYFSYDVKMKEKGDIPEGYSVSREKKERFSLILESASTNQTSMYLCASSYGVRTEAFFGQGTRLTVV.

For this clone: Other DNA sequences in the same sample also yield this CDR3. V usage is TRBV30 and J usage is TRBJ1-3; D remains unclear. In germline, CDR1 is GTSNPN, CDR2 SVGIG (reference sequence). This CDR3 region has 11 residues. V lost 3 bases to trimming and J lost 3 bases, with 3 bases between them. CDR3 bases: TGTGCCTGGAGCGGTGGAAACACCATATATTTT. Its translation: CAWSGGNTIYF.

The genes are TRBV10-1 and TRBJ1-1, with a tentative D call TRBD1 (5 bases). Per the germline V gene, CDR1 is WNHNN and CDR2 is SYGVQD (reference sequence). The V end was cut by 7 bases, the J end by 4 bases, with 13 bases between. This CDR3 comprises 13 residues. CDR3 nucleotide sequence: TGCGCCAGCATGAAAGGGGATGGCACTGAAGCTTTCTTT. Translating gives CASMKGDGTEAFF.

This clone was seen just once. The CDR3 DNA is TGTGCCAGCAGCCCGACGACTGGCGGGGAGCTGTTTTTT. This encodes CASSPTTGGELFF. The J gene is TRBJ2-2, the V gene TRBV11-2; D remains unclear. Deletions cut 5 bases from V and 7 bases from J, with 11 bases between. Per the germline V gene, CDR1 is SGHAT and CDR2 is FQNNGV. The CDR3 runs to 13 residues. Based on the CDR3 plus reference TRBV11-2 and TRBJ2-2, the full variable domain is EAGVAQSPRYKIIEKRQSVAFWCNPISGHATLYWYQQILGQGPKLLIQFQNNGVVDDSQLPKDRFSAERLKGVDSTLKIQPAKLEDSAVYLCASSPTTGGELFFGEGSRLTVL.

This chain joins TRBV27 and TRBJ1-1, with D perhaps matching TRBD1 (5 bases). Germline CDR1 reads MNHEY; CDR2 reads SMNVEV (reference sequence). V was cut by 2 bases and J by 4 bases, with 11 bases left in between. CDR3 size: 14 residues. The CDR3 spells CASSLRGIGTEAFF. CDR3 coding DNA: TGTGCCAGCAGTTTACGGGGGATCGGCACTGAAGCTTTCTTT.

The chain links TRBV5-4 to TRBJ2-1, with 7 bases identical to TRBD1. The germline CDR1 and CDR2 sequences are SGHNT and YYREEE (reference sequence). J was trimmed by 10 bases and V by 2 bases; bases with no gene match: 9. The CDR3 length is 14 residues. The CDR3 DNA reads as TGTGCCAGCAGCTTTTGGACAGGTATCACCGAGCAGTTCTTC. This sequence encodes CASSFWTGITEQFF.

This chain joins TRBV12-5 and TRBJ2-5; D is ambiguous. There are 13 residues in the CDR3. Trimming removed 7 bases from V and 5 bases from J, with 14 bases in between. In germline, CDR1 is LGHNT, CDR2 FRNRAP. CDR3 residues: CASALFIEETQYF. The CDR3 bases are TGTGCTAGTGCCCTATTCATCGAGGAGACCCAGTACTTC.

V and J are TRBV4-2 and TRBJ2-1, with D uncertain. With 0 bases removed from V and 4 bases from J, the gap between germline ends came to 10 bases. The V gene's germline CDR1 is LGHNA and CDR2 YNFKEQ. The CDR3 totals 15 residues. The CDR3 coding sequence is TGTGCCAGCAGCCAAGATCGGATCAGGTACAATGAGCAGTTCTTC. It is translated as CASSQDRIRYNEQFF.

The CDR3 DNA follows: TGTGCCTGGAGTGTGTGGGACAGGGGTCCCTATGGCTACACCTTC. This encodes CAWSVWDRGPYGYTF. The chain recombines TRBV30 with TRBJ1-2; TRBD1 matches 10 bases. Germline trimming cut 0 bases from V and 4 bases from J; bases unmatched to any gene: 5. Looked up from germline, CDR1 is GTSNPN and CDR2 is SVGIG (reference sequence). CDR3 length: 15 residues.

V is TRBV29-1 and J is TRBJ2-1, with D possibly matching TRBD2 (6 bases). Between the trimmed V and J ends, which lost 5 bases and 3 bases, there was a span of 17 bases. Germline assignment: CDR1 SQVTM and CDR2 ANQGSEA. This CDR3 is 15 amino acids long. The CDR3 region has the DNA TGCAGCGTTAGGTCGGGAGCCCCCATCTACAATGAGCAGTTCTTC. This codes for CSVRSGAPIYNEQFF.

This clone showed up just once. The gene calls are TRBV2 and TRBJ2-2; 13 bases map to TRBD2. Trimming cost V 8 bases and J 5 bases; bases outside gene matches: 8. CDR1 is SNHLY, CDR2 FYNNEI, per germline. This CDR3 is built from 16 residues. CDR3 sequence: CASRELAGGRTGELFF. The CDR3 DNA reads TGTGCCAGCCGAGAACTAGCGGGAGGGCGGACCGGGGAGCTGTTTTTT.

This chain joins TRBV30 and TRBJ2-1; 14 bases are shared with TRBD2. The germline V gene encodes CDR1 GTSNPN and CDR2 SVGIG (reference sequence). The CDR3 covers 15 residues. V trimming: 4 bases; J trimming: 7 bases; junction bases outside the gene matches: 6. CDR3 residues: CAWKRTSGRSNEQFF. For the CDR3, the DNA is TGTGCCTGGAAGCGGACTAGCGGGAGGTCAAATGAGCAGTTCTTC.

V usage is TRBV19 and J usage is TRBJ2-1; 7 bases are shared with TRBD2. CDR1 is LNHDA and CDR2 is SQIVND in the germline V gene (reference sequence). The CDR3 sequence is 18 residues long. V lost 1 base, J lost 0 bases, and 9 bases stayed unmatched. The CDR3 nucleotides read TGTGCCAGTAGTATAGTTGACGGGGGGACCCGCTCCTACAATGAGCAGTTCTTC. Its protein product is CASSIVDGGTRSYNEQFF.

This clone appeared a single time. In nucleotides, the CDR3 is TGTGCCAGCAGTCCCCGACTTGAAAGGAACACCGGGGAGCTGTTTTTT. This sequence encodes CASSPRLERNTGELFF. The V and J genes are TRBV27 and TRBJ2-2; no firm D call. Germline assignment: CDR1 MNHEY and CDR2 SMNVEV (reference sequence). This CDR3 has 16 amino acids. V lost 5 bases to trimming and J lost 1 base, with 14 bases between them.

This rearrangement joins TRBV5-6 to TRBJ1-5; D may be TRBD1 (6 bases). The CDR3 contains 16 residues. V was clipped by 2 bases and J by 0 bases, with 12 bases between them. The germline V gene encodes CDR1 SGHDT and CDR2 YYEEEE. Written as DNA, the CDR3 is TGTGCCAGCAGCTTAGGGGGGGCAGGTAGCAATCAGCCCCAGCATTTT. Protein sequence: CASSLGGAGSNQPQHF.

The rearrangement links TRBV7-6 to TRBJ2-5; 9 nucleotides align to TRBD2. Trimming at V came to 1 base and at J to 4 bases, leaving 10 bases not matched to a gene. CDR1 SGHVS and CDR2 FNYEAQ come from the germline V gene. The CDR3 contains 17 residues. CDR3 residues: CASSLDSGRGGRETQYF. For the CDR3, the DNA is TGTGCCAGCAGCTTAGATAGCGGGAGAGGCGGGCGAGAGACCCAGTACTTC.

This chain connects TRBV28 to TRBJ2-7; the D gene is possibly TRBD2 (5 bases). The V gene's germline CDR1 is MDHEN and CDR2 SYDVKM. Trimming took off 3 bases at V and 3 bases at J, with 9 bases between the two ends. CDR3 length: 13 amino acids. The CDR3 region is CASSLSGDYEQYF. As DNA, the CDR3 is TGTGCCAGCAGTTTGAGCGGCGACTACGAGCAGTACTTC.

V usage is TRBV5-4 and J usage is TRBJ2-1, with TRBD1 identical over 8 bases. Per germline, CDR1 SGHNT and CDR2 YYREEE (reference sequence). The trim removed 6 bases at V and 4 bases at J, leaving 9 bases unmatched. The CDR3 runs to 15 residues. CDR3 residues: CASTLGQGAYNEQFF. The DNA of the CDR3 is TGTGCCAGCACCCTAGGACAGGGCGCGTACAATGAGCAGTTCTTC.

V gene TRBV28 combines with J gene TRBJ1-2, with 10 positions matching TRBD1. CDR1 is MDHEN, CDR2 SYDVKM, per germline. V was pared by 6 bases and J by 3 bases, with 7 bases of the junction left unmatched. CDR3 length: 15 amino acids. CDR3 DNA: TGTGCCAGCAGAATACCGACAGGGGGCTACTATGGCTACACCTTC. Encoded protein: CASRIPTGGYYGYTF.

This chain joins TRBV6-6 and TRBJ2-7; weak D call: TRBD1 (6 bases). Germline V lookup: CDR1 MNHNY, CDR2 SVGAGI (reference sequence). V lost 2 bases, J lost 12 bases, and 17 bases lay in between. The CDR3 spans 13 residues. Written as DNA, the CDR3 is TGTGCCAGCAGTTACGACGACAGGTTCCGGTCGTACGTC. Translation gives CASSYDDRFRSYV.